This TCR beta chain appears in the sequencing data of a study of response to subunit inactivated influenza vaccine. Germline V gene lookup returns CDR1 SEHNR and CDR2 FQNEAQ (reference sequence). Between the trimmed V and J ends, which lost 5 bases and 0 bases, there was a span of 11 bases. The CDR3 is made up of 15 amino acids. TCRdb redid the calling of the RT-PCR reads with MiXCR, one entry per CDR3 protein. This table holds 150,000 to 200,000 distinct CDR3 sequences, about 12% found once. The same specimen was also included in a second study, on T cells expressing NK-cell markers. As that report states: UMI-tagged 5'RACE template switching yielded the TCR beta cDNA. Source material for TCR beta repertoires consisted of sorted CD3+CD56+NKG2C+, CD3+CD56+NKG2C- and CD3+CD56-NKG2C+ T cells.

Sequenced material: CD8+ T cells sorted from PBMCs, taken roughly 12 days after vaccination. V and J are TRBV7-9 and TRBJ2-1; D call uncertain. This TCR derives from a man aged 50 or older who received an inactivated influenza vaccine. As DNA, the CDR3 is TGTGCCAGCAGCCACGTCCAGAGCTCCTACAATGAGCAGTTCTTC. It translates to CASSHVQSSYNEQFF.